Below are 30 T cell receptor beta chains sequenced from a single sample in a study of blood T cells in healthy people across ages. A second PCR, run for roughly 7 to 12 cycles, used a sample-barcoded 5' primer plus a J-beta primer mix. TCRdb analysed the 5' RACE reads with MiXCR anew, one entry per CDR3 protein. The table lists approximately 1.5 million distinct CDR3 sequences, around 40% of them singletons. Sequencing input: blood. The receptors originated from a woman in her late teens or twenties in good health.

V and J are TRBV4-1 and TRBJ1-1; D uncertain. The V gene's germline CDR1 is MGHRA and CDR2 YSYEKL. CDR3 size: 15 residues. V lost 1 base to trimming and J lost 1 base, with 10 bases between them. The CDR3 nucleotides read TGCGCCAGCAGCCAAGGCTTTTCCAGGAACACTGAAGCTTTCTTT. Translation gives CASSQGFSRNTEAFF.

The gene calls are TRBV18 and TRBJ1-1; possible D gene TRBD1, 6 bases. Germline loops: CDR1 KGHSH, CDR2 LQKENI. With 3 bases removed from V and 3 bases from J, the gap between germline ends came to 14 bases. The CDR3 totals 15 residues. CDR3 in DNA: TGTGCCAGCTCACCGGCAGGGGTTGTAGACACTGAAGCTTTCTTT. Protein: CASSPAGVVDTEAFF.

This clonotype has a handful of counts. The CDR3: CASGASQPQHF. The CDR3 bases are TGTGCCTCAGGGGCTAGTCAGCCCCAGCATTTT. The rearrangement uses TRBV25-1 and TRBJ1-5, with D perhaps matching TRBD1 (6 bases). Per the germline V gene, CDR1 is MGHDK and CDR2 is SYGVNS. Trimming left V 11 bases short and J 6 bases short, with 11 bases between. CDR3 length: 11 residues.

This clonotype was detected only a few times. V and J are TRBV20-1 and TRBJ2-7; the D gene is possibly TRBD2 (5 bases). The length of the CDR3 is 15 residues. V lost 4 bases, J lost 7 bases, and 23 bases lay in between. Germline CDR1 and CDR2: DFQATT and SNEGSKA (reference sequence). CDR3 sequence: CSAIMDGVDYNEQYF. The CDR3 region has the DNA TGCAGTGCTATCATGGACGGAGTCGACTACAATGAGCAGTACTTC.

CDR3 sequence (DNA): TGTGCCAGCAGTTTCGGCGCAGTTCTGTCAAAGAGGCGAGAGACCCAGTACTTC. This codes for CASSFGAVLSKRRETQYF. The chain is built from TRBV28 and TRBJ2-5, with unresolved D. V lost 3 bases, J lost 4 bases, and 24 bases lay in between. CDR3 size: 18 residues. Germline V gene sequence: CDR1 MDHEN, CDR2 SYDVKM.

This chain links TRBV20-1 with TRBJ2-5, with 7 bases fitting TRBD1. The J call is uncertain, as TRBJ2-7 better fits the DNA end. Germline loops: CDR1 DFQATT, CDR2 SNEGSKA (reference sequence). The CDR3 extends over 12 amino acids. This CDR3 reads CSAGRQGHEQYF. The CDR3 DNA reads TGCAGTGCTGGACGACAGGGCCACGAGCAGTACTTC.

The rearrangement uses TRBV7-2 and TRBJ2-4, with no clear D. Trimming removed 9 bases at V and 7 bases at J, with 16 bases between. This CDR3 is 13 amino acids long. Germline V lookup: CDR1 SGHTA, CDR2 FQGNSA. CDR3 nucleotide sequence: TGTGCCAGTTTACTTAACGGAAGGAACATTCAGTACTTC. Amino acid sequence: CASLLNGRNIQYF.

There are a few counts of this clonotype. The rearrangement joins TRBV7-3 to TRBJ2-3; TRBD1 might be the D (6 bases). Germline values: CDR1 SGHTA, CDR2 FQGTGA. The CDR3 spans 14 residues. The V gene lost 5 bases and the J gene lost 2 bases, with 11 bases spanning the gap. The CDR3 sequence: CASSATGYTDTQYF. The CDR3 coding sequence is TGTGCCAGCAGCGCCACAGGGTACACAGATACGCAGTATTTT.

This clonotype was observed a few times. The chain joins TRBV6-5 to TRBJ2-3, with D unclear. Looked up from germline, CDR1 is MNHEY and CDR2 is SVGAGI. The CDR3 totals 14 residues. The V end lost 2 bases, the J end lost 1 base, and 7 bases lay between the germline ends. The CDR3 DNA reads as TGTGCCAGCAGTTACGGCGGCCGCACAGATACGCAGTATTTT. Its translation is CASSYGGRTDTQYF.

The gene calls are TRBV14 and TRBJ2-1; D not resolved. The CDR3 is 14 residues long. Germline V gives CDR1 SGHDN, CDR2 FVKESK. V lost 0 bases and J lost 6, with 9 bases in between. CDR3 residues: CASSQERRVNEQFF. The CDR3 DNA sequence: TGTGCCAGCAGCCAAGAGCGTCGAGTCAATGAGCAGTTCTTC.

The chain has TRBV7-2 and TRBJ2-5; 10 bases match TRBD1. This CDR3 contains 15 residues. Germline values: CDR1 SGHTA, CDR2 FQGNSA. V was pared by 3 bases and J by 5 bases, with 6 bases of the junction left unmatched. This chain's CDR3 is CASSFSGTGVETQYF. DNA of the CDR3: TGTGCCAGCAGCTTCTCCGGGACAGGGGTGGAGACCCAGTACTTC.

This clonotype came up a few times. The chain carries TRBV20-1 and TRBJ2-3; the match to TRBD2 covers 11 bases. The CDR3 sequence is 17 residues long. Germline V gene sequence: CDR1 DFQATT, CDR2 SNEGSKA (reference sequence). DNA of the CDR3: TGCAGCATCGATTCTAGCGGGGGGCCCTTACGCACAGATACGCAGTATTTT. This codes for CSIDSSGGPLRTDTQYF.

J is TRBJ2-1 and V is TRBV28; D may be TRBD1 (5 bases). The germline V gene has CDR1 MDHEN and CDR2 SYDVKM. There are 14 residues in the CDR3. Trimming took 9 bases from V and 2 from J, leaving 14 bases between them. The CDR3 coding sequence is TGTGCCAGTATGGGGCCCCGTCCCTACAATGAGCAGTTCTTC. This sequence encodes CASMGPRPYNEQFF.

The V call is TRBV28, the J call TRBJ2-3; D unclear. Per the germline V gene, CDR1 is MDHEN and CDR2 is SYDVKM. CDR3 size: 12 residues. Between the trimmed V and J ends, which lost 4 bases and 6 bases, there was a span of 8 bases. In nucleotides, the CDR3 is TGTGCCAGCAGTTCTTTCCTGGATACGCAGTATTTT. As protein: CASSSFLDTQYF.

This chain links TRBV20-1 with TRBJ2-5; 8 bases match TRBD1. J gave up 11 bases and V 5 bases, and 16 bases lay outside the gene matches. This CDR3 contains 14 residues. Germline CDR1 and CDR2: DFQATT and SNEGSKA (reference sequence). CDR3 sequence reads: CSAPRTGSIYEQYF. CDR3 nucleotides: TGCAGTGCTCCCCGGACAGGGTCTATCTATGAGCAGTACTTC.

The chain recombines TRBV20-1 with TRBJ2-3; 10 bases line up with TRBD2. Trimming cost V 5 bases and J 2 bases; bases outside gene matches: 10. Germline CDR1 reads DFQATT; CDR2 reads SNEGSKA (reference sequence). The CDR3 has 16 amino acids. CDR3 coding DNA: TGCAGTGCTGCTACCGGGACTAGCGCCCTCACAGATACGCAGTATTTT. It is translated as CSAATGTSALTDTQYF.

The J gene is TRBJ1-5, the V gene TRBV29-1; D is ambiguous. The germline gives CDR1 SQVTM, CDR2 ANQGSEA. V lost 4 bases and J 2 bases, leaving 9 bases between the germline ends. The CDR3 consists of 13 residues. CDR3 sequence: CSVASRGNQPQHF. For the CDR3, the DNA is TGCAGCGTTGCTTCGAGGGGCAATCAGCCCCAGCATTTT.

The chain employs TRBV4-3 and TRBJ1-4; D unresolved. Germline CDR1 reads LGHNA; CDR2 reads YSLEER. The CDR3 spans 16 residues. The V gene lost 2 bases and the J gene lost 4 bases, with 14 bases spanning the gap. In DNA, the CDR3 is TGCGCCAGCAGCCAACAATCAGGCGGACGTAATGAAAAACTGTTTTTT. This gives the protein CASSQQSGGRNEKLFF.

This chain connects TRBV9 to TRBJ1-5; D is perhaps TRBD1 (5 bases). Per the germline V gene, CDR1 is SGDLS and CDR2 is YYNGEE. V gave up 3 bases and J gave up 1 base, with 17 bases separating them. CDR3 length: 17 amino acids. This CDR3 is CASSAGDLETSNQPQHF. CDR3 in DNA: TGTGCCAGCAGCGCGGGGGACCTTGAAACGAGCAATCAGCCCCAGCATTTT.

This clonotype showed up just a few times. This chain links TRBV27 with TRBJ2-7; the D gene is possibly TRBD1 (5 bases). CDR1 is MNHEY, CDR2 SMNVEV, per germline (reference sequence). The CDR3 spans 12 residues. V gave up 6 bases and J gave up 3 bases, with 9 bases separating them. The CDR3: CASRLGDYEQYF. DNA for the CDR3: TGTGCCAGCAGGTTAGGGGACTACGAGCAGTACTTC.

This chain uses TRBV5-1 with TRBJ2-7, with 10 bases that match TRBD2. J was trimmed by 3 bases and V by 0 bases; bases with no gene match: 6. Looked up from germline, CDR1 is SGHRS and CDR2 is YFSETQ. The CDR3 is made up of 16 amino acids. The chain's CDR3 is CASSLAPSGGLYEQYF. DNA of the CDR3: TGCGCCAGCAGCTTGGCCCCTAGCGGGGGCCTCTACGAGCAGTACTTC.

This clonotype has more than one count but fewer than ten. The chain recombines TRBV12-3 or TRBV12-4 with TRBJ2-7, with 7 bases lining up with TRBD2. Germline trimming cut 6 bases from V and 5 bases from J; bases unmatched to any gene: 10. The CDR3 loop spans 14 amino acids. Here the CDR3 DNA reads TGTGCCAGCAGCCTCGGGGCTAGCGGAGACGAGCAGTACTTC. This translates into CASSLGASGDEQYF.

As DNA, the CDR3 is TGTGCCAGCAGTTTAGAGGGTTGGAAAGAGACCCAGTACTTC. Protein sequence: CASSLEGWKETQYF. The genes are TRBV12-3 or TRBV12-4 and TRBJ2-5; D call uncertain. This CDR3 is 14 amino acids long. Trimming removed 1 base at V and 3 bases at J, with 9 bases between.

The chain couples TRBV5-1 to TRBJ1-2, with 8 positions matching TRBD1. CDR1 SGHRS and CDR2 YFSETQ come from the germline V gene. The V segment lost 5 bases and the J segment 6 bases; nucleotides outside the gene matches: 9. There are 14 residues in the CDR3. The CDR3 spells CASRATDRGDGYTF. The CDR3 nucleotides are TGCGCCAGCAGGGCAACCGACAGGGGCGATGGCTACACCTTC. The entire variable domain, with the rest obtained from reference TRBV5-1 and TRBJ1-2, is as follows: KAGVTQTPRYLIKTRGQQVTLSCSPISGHRSVSWYQQTPGQGLQFLFEYFSETQRNKGNFPGRFSGRQFSNSRSEMNVSTLELGDSALYLCASRATDRGDGYTFGSGTRLTVV.

In this sample, this clonotype turned up a few times. A single base separates this from a much larger clone, so it may be a read error. The chain combines TRBV6-1 with TRBJ1-1; a possible D gene is TRBD1 (6 bases). V was cut by 7 bases and J by 5 bases, with 17 bases left in between. The CDR3 loop spans 14 amino acids. Germline V lookup: CDR1 MNHNS, CDR2 SASEGT. The CDR3 loop reads CASKSQQGYTEAFF. For the CDR3, the DNA is TGTGCCAGCAAGAGTCAACAGGGATATACTGAAGCTTTCTTT.

V is TRBV2 and J is TRBJ2-3; perhaps TRBD1 as D (6 bases). Trimming shortened V by 0 bases and J by 0 bases, and 7 bases separated the two germline ends. CDR3 size: 15 residues. Per the germline V gene, CDR1 is SNHLY and CDR2 is FYNNEI. The CDR3 DNA reads as TGTGCCAGCAGTGAAGCGGACAGTAGCACAGATACGCAGTATTTT. This codes for CASSEADSSTDTQYF.

This clonotype has only a few counts. The chain is built from TRBV30 and TRBJ2-5; D gene ambiguous. Deletions cut 3 bases from V and 0 bases from J, with 5 bases between. The CDR3 consists of 12 residues. Germline V gene lookup returns CDR1 GTSNPN and CDR2 SVGIG (reference sequence). CDR3 sequence (DNA): TGTGCCTGGAGCAATAACCAAGAGACCCAGTACTTC. As protein: CAWSNNQETQYF.

A few counts support this clonotype. CDR3: CASSMGGETQYF. DNA of the CDR3: TGCGCCAGCAGTATGGGTGGAGAGACCCAGTACTTC. The chain recombines TRBV4-1 with TRBJ2-5; D unresolved. Deletions cut 6 bases from V and 4 bases from J, with 9 bases between. CDR3 length: 12 amino acids. The V gene's germline CDR1 is MGHRA and CDR2 YSYEKL.

The genes are TRBV12-3 or TRBV12-4 and TRBJ1-2, with 8 bases lining up with TRBD1. This CDR3 has 17 amino acids. V dropped 1 base and J dropped 6; count of bases not matched to a gene: 13. CDR3 nucleotide sequence: TGTGCCAGCAGTTTAGGGTCAGGGGGCAGATTTTCTAATGGCTACACCTTC. It codes for CASSLGSGGRFSNGYTF.

The chain combines TRBV2 with TRBJ2-3; no clear D. The CDR3 covers 13 residues. Germline CDR1 SNHLY, CDR2 FYNNEI. Between the trimmed V and J ends, which lost 5 bases and 7 bases, there was a span of 13 bases. Written as DNA, the CDR3 is TGTGCCAGCAGTAAGGGTGTCTGGAATACGCAGTATTTT. Translating it yields CASSKGVWNTQYF.